This record covers a single TCR beta chain. Its antigen is unknown. At the Johns Hopkins FTIC core, DNA taken from cultured CD4+ T cells was sequenced by way of the Oncomine TCR Beta short-read assay. In TCRdb, the PCR reads were re-called with MiXCR into one record per CDR3 protein. The data contain about 25,000 distinct CDR3 sequences, 49% of them singletons. The sample originates from a study of vaccination and CD4 T cells after COVID-19. Treatment: roughly 11-day PBMC culture with coronavirus spike peptide pools or control peptides (ViraFEST assay). CDR3 size: 15 residues. Germline-derived CDR1 and CDR2 are MNHNS and SASEGT. V shed 6 bases and J 1 base; nucleotides not matched to a gene: 5.

This chain connects TRBV6-1 to TRBJ2-7; 11 nucleotides align to TRBD2. The specimen sequenced was CD4+ T cells from blood, cultured in vitro. This TCR was sampled from a human donor who had recovered from COVID-19. The CDR3 spells CASRPLAGGSYEQYF. The CDR3 nucleotides read TGTGCCAGCAGGCCCCTAGCGGGAGGTTCCTACGAGCAGTACTTC.